Only a few counts were recorded for the clone carrying this T cell receptor (beta chain). Its target is unknown. The data originate from a study of shared clonotypes between healthy human individuals. Whole-study findings and limits: Memory subsets generally showed lower estimated richness than naive subsets. Between a handful of donors, naive CD4 clonotypes were shared at a level of around 5.2%.

The germline CDR1 and CDR2 sequences are SNHLY and FYNNEI. The CDR3 extends over 13 amino acids. With 8 bases removed from V and 3 bases from J, the gap between germline ends came to 11 bases. Profiled with immunoSEQ multiplex PCR; TCRdb holds only in-frame clones, not every one. This sample has about 980,000 clones; over 75% occur once, and the top ten carry nearly 1.5%. The source is a man between 18 and 35 years old in good health. V and J are TRBV2 and TRBJ1-5; the D gene is possibly TRBD1 (6 bases). Sequenced sample: memory CD4+ T cells sorted from blood. Indicated subset: CD45RA-negative fraction. Here the CDR3 reads CASGRDTNQPQHF. The CDR3 region has the DNA TGTGCCAGCGGCCGGGACACCAATCAGCCCCAGCATTTT.